The TCR beta chain described here comes from a study of technical replicates of blood from a handful of donors. The assay was immunoSEQ multiplex PCR, and TCRdb's table has in-frame clones only and misses some. The sample has around 13,000 clones, around 95% seen once. The CDR3 sequence is 15 residues long. Germline V CDR1 and CDR2: WNHNN, SYGVQD (reference sequence). The J segment lost 5 bases and the V segment lost 5 bases, leaving 8 bases of the junction unmatched. Sequencing was performed on PBMCs. The gene calls are TRBV10-1 and TRBJ2-1; 8 bases align to TRBD2. The sequence was obtained from a human donor in good health. CDR3 sequence: CASSYGGGLNNEQFF. The CDR3 DNA follows: TGCGCCAGCAGTTACGGGGGGGGTTTGAACAATGAGCAGTTCTTC.